The entry below describes one T cell receptor beta chain. The antigen is not known. The sample holds other DNA sequences that translate to the same CDR3. In the PCR, 60 Vbeta and 13 Jbeta primers were used. TCRdb's table, derived via immunoSEQ multiplex PCR, lists solely in-frame clones and lacks some. The repertoire holds fewer than 200,000 clones, with roughly 80% as singletons. The sample originates from a study of cytomegalovirus exposure and HLA in healthy donors. Overall study results and limits: It was 150 to 200 TCR beta chains that were listed as cytomegalovirus-associated. The productive fraction for most TCR beta V segments was about 87% or about 30% in an earlier analysis. The likely explanation for a cluster of highly shared sequence variants was sequencing artifact.

CDR1 SGHTA and CDR2 FQGTGA come from the germline V gene. The CDR3 loop spans 15 amino acids. The V end was cut by 3 bases, the J end by 1 base, with 10 bases between. The TCR sequence derives from a young woman in good health and CMV-seropositive. The rearrangement uses TRBV7-3 and TRBJ2-1; no definite D call. What was sequenced was PBMCs. The CDR3 is CASSFGFSSYNEQFF. CDR3 DNA: TGTGCCAGCAGCTTCGGTTTTTCGTCCTACAATGAGCAGTTCTTC.